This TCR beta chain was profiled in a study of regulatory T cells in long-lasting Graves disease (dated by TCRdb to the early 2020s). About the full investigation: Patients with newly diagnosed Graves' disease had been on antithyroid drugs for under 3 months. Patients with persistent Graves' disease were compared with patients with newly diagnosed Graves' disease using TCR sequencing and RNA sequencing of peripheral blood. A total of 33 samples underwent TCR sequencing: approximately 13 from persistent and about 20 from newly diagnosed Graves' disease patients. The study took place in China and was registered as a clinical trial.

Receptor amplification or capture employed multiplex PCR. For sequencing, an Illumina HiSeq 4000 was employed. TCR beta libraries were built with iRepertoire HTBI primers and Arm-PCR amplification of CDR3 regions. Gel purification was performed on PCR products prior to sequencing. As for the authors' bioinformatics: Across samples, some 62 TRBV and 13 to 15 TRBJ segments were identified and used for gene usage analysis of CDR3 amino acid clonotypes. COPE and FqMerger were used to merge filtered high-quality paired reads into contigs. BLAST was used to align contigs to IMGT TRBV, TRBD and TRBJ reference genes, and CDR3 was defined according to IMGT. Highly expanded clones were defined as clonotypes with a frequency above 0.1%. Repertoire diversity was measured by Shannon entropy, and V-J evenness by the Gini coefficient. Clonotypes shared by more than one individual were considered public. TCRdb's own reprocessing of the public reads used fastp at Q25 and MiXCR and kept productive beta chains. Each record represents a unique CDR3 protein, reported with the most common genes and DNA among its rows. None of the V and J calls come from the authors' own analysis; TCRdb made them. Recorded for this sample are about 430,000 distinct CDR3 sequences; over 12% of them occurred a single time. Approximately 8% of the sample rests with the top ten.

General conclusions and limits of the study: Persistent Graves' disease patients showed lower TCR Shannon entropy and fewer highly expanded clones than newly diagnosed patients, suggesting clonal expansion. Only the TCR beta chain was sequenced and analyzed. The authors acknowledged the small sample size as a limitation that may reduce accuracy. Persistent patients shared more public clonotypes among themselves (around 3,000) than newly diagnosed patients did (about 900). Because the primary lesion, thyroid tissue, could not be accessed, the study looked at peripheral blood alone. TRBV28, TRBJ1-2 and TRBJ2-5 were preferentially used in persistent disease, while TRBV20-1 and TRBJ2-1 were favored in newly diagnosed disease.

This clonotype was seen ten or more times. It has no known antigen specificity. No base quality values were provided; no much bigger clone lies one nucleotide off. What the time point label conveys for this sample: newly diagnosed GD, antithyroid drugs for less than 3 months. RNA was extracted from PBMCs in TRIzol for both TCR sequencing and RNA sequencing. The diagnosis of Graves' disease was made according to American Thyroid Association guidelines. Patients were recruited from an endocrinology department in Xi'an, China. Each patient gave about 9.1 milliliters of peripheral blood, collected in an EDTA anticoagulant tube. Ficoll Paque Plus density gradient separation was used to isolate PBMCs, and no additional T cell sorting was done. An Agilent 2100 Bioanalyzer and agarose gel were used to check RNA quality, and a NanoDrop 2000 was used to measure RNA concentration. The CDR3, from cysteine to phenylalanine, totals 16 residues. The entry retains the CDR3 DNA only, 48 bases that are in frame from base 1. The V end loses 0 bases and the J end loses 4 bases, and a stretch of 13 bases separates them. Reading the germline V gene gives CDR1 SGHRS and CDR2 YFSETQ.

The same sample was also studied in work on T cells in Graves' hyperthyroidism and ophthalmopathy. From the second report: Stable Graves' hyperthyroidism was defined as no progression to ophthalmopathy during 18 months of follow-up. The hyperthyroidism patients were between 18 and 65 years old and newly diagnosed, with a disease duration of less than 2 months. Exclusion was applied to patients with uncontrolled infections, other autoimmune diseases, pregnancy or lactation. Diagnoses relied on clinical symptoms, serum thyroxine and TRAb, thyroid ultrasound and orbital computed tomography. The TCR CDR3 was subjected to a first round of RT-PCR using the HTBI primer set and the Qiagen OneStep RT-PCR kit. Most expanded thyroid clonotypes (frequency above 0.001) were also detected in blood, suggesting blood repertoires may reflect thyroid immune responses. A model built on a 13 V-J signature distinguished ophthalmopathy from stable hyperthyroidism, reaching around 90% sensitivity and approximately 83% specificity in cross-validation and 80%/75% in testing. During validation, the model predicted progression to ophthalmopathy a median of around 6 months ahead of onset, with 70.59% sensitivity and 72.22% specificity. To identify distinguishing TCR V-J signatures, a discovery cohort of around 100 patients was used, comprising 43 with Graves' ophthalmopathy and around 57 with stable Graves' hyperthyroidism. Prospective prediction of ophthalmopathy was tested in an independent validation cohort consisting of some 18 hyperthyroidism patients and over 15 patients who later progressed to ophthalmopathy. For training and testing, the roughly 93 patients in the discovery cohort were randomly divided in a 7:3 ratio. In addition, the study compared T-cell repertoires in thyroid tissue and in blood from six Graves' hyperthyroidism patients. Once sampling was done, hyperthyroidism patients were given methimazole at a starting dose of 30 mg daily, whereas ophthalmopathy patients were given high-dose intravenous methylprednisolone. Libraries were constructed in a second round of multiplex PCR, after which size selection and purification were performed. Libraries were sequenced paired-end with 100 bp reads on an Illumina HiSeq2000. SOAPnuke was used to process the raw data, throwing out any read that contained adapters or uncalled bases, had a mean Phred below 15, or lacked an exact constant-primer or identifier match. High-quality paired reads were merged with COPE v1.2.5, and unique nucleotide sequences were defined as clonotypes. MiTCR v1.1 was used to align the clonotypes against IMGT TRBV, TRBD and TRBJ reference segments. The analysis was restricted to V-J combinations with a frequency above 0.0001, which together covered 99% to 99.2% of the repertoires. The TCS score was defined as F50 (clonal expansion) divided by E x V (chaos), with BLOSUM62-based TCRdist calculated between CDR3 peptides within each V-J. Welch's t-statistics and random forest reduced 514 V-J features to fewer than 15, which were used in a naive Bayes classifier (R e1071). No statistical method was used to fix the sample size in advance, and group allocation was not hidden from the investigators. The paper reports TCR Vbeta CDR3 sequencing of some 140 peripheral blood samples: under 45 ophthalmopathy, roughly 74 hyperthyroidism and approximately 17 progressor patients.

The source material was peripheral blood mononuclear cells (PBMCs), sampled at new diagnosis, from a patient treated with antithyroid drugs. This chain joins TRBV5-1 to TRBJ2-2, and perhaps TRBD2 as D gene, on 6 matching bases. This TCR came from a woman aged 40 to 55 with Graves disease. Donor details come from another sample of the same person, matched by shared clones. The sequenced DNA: TGCGCCAGCAGCTTGGACCGGGACTTAGTCACCGGGGAGCTGTTTTTT. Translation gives CASSLDRDLVTGELFF.